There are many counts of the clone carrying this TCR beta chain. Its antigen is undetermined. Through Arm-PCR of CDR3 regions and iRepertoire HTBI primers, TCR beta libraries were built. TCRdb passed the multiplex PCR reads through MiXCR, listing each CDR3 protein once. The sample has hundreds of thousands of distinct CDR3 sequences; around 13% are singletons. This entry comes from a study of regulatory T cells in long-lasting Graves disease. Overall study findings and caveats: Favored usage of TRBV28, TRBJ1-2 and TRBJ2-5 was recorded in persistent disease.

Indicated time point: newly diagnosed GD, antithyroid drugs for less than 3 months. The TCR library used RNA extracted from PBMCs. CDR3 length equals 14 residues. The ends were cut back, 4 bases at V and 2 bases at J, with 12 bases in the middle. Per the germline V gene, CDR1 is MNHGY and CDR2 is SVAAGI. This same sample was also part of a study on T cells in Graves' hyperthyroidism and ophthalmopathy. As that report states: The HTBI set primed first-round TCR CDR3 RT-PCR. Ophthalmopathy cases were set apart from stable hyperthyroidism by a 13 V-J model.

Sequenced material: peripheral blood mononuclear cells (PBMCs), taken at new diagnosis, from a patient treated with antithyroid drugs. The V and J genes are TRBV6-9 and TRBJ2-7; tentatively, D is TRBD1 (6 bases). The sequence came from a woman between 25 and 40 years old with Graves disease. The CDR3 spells CASSLNRATYEQYF. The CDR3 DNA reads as TGTGCCAGCAGTTTAAACAGGGCAACCTACGAGCAGTACTTC.